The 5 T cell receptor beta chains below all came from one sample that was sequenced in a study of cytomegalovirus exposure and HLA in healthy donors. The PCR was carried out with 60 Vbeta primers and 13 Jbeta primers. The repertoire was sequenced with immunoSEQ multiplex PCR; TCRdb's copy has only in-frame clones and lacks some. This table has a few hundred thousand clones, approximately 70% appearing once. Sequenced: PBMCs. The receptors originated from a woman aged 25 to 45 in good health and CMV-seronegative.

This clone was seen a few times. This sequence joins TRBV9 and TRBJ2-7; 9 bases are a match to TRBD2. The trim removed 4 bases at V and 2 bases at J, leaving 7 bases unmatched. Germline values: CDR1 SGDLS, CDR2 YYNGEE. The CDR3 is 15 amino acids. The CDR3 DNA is TGTGCCAGCAGCCCCTGGACTAGCGATACCTACGAGCAGTACTTC. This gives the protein CASSPWTSDTYEQYF.

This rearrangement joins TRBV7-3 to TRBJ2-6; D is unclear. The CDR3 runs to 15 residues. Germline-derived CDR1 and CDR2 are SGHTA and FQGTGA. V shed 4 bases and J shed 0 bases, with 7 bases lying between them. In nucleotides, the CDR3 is TGTGCCAGCAGCTCAGGTGGCTCTGGGGCCAACGTCCTGACTTTC. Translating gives CASSSGGSGANVLTF.

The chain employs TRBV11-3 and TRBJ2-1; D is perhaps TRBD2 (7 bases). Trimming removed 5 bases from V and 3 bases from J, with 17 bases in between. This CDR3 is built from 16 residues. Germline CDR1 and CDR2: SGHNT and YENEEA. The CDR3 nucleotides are TGTGCCAGCAGCCGCGATAGGGGGACTAACTACAATGAGCAGTTCTTC. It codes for CASSRDRGTNYNEQFF.

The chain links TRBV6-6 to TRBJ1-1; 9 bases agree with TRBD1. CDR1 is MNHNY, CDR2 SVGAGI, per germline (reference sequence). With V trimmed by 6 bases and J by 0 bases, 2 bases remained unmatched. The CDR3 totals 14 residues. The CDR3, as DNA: TGTGCCAGCAGGGGGACAGGGCTGAACACTGAAGCTTTCTTT. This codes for CASRGTGLNTEAFF.

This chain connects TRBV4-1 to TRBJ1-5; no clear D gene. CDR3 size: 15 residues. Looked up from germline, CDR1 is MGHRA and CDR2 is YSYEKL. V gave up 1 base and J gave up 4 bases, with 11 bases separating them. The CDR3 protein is CASSQVLRSNQPQHF. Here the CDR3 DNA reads TGCGCCAGCAGCCAAGTCCTTAGATCGAATCAGCCCCAGCATTTT.